This T cell receptor beta chain was observed in a study of PD-1 blockade in classical Hodgkin lymphoma. Study findings and constraints: Complete responders' baseline diversity resembled that of newly diagnosed patients. There was a significant rise in CD4+ TCR diversity by C4D1, with no such rise for CD8+. The authors have not defined what causes the repertoire differences, possibly disease activity or prior therapy.

Regarding this clone: Its target is unknown.

Assay used: immunoSEQ multiplex PCR; TCRdb lists only in-frame clones, some missing. The sample consists of fewer than 100,000 clones, roughly nine tenths of them appearing once. Every patient experienced relapse after autologous stem cell transplantation, and brentuximab vedotin exposure varied. Germline V gene sequence: CDR1 WNHNN, CDR2 SYGVQD (reference sequence). The CDR3 has 14 amino acids. The V end lost 10 bases, the J end lost 1 base, and 17 bases lay between the germline ends. This chain connects TRBV10-1 to TRBJ2-7, with TRBD2 as a possible D gene (6 bases). The source was peripheral blood mononuclear cells (PBMCs), collected at baseline. The origin of this receptor is a human donor with classical Hodgkin lymphoma. In nucleotides, the CDR3 is TGCGCCACCTCCAGGGACTCATCTTCCTACGAGCAGTACTTC. It translates to CATSRDSSSYEQYF.